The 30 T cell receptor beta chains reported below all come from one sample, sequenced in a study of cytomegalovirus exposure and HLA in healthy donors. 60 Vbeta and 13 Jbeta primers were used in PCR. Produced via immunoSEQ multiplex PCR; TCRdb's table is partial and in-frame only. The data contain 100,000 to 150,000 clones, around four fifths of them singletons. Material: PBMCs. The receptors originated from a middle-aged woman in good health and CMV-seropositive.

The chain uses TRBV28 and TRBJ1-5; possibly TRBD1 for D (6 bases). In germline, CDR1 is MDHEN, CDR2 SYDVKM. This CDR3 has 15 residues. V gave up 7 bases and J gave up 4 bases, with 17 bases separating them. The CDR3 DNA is TGTGCCAGCACGACGGTAGGGGGGGGGAATCAGCCCCAGCATTTT. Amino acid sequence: CASTTVGGGNQPQHF.

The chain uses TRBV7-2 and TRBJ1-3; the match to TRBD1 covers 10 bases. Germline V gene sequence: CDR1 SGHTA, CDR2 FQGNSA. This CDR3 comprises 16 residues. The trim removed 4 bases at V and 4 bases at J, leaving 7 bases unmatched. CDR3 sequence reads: CASSSRDRGVGNTIYF. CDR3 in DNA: TGTGCCAGCAGCTCCAGGGACAGGGGCGTCGGAAACACCATATATTTT. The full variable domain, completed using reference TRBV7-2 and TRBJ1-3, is GAGVSQSPSNKVTEKGKDVELRCDPISGHTALYWYRQSLGQGLEFLIYFQGNSAPDKSGLPSDRFSAERTGGSVSTLTIQRTQQEDSAVYLCASSSRDRGVGNTIYFGEGSWLTVV.

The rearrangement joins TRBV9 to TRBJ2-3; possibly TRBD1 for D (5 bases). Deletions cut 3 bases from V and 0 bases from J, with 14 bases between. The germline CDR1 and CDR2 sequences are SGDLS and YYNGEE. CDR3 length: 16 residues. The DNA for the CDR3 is TGTGCCAGCAGCGCCCCGGACACACCTAGCACAGATACGCAGTATTTT. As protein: CASSAPDTPSTDTQYF.

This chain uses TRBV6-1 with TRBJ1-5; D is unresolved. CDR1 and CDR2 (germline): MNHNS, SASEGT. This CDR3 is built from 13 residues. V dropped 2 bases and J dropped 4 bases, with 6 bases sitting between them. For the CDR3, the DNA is TGTGCCAGCAGTGAACCGGTGAATCAGCCCCAGCATTTT. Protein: CASSEPVNQPQHF.

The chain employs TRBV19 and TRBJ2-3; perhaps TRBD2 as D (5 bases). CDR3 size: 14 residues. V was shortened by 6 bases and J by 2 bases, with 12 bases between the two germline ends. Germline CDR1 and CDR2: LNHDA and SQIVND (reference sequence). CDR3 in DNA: TGTGCCAGTAGGCGAGGGTCGATCACAGATACGCAGTATTTT. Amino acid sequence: CASRRGSITDTQYF.

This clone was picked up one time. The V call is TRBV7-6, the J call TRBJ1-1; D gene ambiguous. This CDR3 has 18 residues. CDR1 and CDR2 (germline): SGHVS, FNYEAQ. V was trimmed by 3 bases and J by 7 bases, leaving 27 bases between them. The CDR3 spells CASSLSHSDGGQDFEAFF. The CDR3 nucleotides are TGTGCCAGCAGCTTGTCTCATTCGGACGGAGGCCAAGACTTTGAAGCTTTCTTT.

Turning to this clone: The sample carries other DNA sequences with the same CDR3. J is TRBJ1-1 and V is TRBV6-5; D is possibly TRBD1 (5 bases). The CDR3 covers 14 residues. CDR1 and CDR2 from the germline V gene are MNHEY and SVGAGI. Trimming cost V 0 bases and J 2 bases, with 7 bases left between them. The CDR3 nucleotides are TGTGCCAGCAGTTACTCGGGGGGAAACACTGAAGCTTTCTTT. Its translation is CASSYSGGNTEAFF.

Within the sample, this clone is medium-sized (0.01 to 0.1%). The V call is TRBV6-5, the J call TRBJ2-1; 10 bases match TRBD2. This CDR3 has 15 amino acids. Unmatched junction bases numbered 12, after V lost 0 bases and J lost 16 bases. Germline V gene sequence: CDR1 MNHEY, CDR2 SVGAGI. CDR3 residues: CASSYSLAGVTGSFF. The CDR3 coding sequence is TGTGCCAGCAGTTACTCCCTAGCGGGAGTCACCGGGAGTTTCTTC.

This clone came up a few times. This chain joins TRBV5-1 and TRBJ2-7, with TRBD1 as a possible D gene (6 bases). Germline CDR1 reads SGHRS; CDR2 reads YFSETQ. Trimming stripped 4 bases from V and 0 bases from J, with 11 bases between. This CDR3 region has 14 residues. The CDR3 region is CASSPDSASYEQYF. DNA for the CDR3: TGCGCCAGCAGCCCGGACAGCGCCTCCTACGAGCAGTACTTC.

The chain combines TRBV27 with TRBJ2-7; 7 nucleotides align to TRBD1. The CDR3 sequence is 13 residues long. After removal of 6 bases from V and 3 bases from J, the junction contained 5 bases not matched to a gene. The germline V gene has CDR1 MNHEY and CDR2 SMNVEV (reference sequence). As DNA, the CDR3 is TGTGCCAGCAGGCCCAGGGGGTACTACGAGCAGTACTTC. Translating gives CASRPRGYYEQYF.

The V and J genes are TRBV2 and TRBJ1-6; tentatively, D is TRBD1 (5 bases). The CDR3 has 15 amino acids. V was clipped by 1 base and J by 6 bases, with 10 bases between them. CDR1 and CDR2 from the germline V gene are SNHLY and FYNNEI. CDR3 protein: CASSEVGRANSPLHF. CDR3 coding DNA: TGTGCCAGCAGTGAAGTGGGCAGGGCTAATTCACCCCTCCACTTT.

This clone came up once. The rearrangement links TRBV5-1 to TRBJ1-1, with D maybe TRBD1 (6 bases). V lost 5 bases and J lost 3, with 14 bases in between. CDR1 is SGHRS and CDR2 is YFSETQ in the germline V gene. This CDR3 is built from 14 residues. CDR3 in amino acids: CASSKQGMDTEAFF. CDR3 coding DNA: TGCGCCAGCAGTAAACAGGGAATGGACACTGAAGCTTTCTTT. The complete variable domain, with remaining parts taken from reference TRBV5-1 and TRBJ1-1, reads KAGVTQTPRYLIKTRGQQVTLSCSPISGHRSVSWYQQTPGQGLQFLFEYFSETQRNKGNFPGRFSGRQFSNSRSEMNVSTLELGDSALYLCASSKQGMDTEAFFGQGTRLTVV.

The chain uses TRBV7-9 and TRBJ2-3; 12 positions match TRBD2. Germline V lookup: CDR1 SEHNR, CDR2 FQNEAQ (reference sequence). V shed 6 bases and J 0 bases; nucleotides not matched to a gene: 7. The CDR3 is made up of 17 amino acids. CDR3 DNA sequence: TGTGCCAGCAGGTTAAGTACTAGCGGGGGGAGCACAGATACGCAGTATTTT. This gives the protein CASRLSTSGGSTDTQYF.

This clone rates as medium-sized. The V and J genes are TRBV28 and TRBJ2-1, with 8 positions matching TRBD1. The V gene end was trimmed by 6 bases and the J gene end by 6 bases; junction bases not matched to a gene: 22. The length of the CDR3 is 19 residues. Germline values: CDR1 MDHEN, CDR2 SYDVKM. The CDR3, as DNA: TGTGCCAGCAGCCAGTACCCGGTCACCTCGGGACAGGCGATCAATGAGCAGTTCTTC. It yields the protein CASSQYPVTSGQAINEQFF. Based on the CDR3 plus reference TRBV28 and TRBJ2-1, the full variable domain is DVKVTQSSRYLVKRTGEKVFLECVQDMDHENMFWYRQDPGLGLRLIYFSYDVKMKEKGDIPEGYSVSREKKERFSLILESASTNQTSMYLCASSQYPVTSGQAINEQFFGPGTRLTVL.

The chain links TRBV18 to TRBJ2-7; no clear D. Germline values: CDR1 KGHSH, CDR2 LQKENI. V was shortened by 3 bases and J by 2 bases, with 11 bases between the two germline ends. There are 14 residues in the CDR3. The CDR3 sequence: CASSPVVTAYEQYF. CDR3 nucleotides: TGTGCCAGCTCACCGGTGGTAACGGCCTACGAGCAGTACTTC.

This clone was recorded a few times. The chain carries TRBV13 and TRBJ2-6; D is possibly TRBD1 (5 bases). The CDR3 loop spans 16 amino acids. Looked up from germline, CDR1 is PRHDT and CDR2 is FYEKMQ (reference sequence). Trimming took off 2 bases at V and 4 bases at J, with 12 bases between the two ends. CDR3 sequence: CASSLRQIAGANVLTF. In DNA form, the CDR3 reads TGTGCCAGCAGCTTACGACAGATAGCCGGGGCCAACGTCCTGACTTTC.

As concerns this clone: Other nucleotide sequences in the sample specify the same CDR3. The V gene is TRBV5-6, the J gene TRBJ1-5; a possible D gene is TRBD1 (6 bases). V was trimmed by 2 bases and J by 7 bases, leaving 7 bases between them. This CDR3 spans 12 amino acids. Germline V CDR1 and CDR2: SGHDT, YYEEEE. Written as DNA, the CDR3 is TGTGCCAGCAGCTTCGGACAGCAGCCCCAGCATTTT. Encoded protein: CASSFGQQPQHF.

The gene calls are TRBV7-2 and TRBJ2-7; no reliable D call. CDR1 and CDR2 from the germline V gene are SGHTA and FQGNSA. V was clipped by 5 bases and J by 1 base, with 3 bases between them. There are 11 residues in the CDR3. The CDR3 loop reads CASSPSYEQYF. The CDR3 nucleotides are TGTGCCAGCAGCCCATCCTACGAGCAGTACTTC.

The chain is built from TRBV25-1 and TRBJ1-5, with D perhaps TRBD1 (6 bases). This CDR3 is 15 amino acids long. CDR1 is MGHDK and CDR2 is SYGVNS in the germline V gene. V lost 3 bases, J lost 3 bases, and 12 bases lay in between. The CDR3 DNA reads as TGTGCCAGCAGTGAGATGGGGGCGGTCAATCAGCCCCAGCATTTT. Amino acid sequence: CASSEMGAVNQPQHF.

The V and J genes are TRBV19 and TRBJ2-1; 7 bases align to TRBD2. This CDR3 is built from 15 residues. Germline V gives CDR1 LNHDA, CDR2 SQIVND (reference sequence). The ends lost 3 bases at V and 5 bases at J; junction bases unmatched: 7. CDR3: CASSMGGAGNNEQFF. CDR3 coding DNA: TGTGCCAGTAGTATGGGTGGAGCGGGGAACAATGAGCAGTTCTTC.

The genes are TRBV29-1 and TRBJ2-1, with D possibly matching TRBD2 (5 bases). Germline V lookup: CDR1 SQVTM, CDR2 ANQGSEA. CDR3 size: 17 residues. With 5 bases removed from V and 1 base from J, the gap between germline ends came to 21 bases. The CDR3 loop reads CSVNPLARAESYNEQFF. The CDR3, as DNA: TGCAGCGTTAATCCACTTGCGAGGGCAGAATCCTACAATGAGCAGTTCTTC.

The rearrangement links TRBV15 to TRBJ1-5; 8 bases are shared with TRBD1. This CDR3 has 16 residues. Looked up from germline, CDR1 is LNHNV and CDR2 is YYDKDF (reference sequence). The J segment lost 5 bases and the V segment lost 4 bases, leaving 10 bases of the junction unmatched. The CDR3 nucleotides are TGTGCCACCAGCAAAACAGGGGGGGAAGGGGATCAGCCCCAGCATTTT. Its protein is CATSKTGGEGDQPQHF. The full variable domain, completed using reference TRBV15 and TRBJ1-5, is DAMVIQNPRYQVTQFGKPVTLSCSQTLNHNVMYWYQQKSSQAPKLLFHYYDKDFNNEADTPDNFQSRRPNTSFCFLDIRSPGLGDTAMYLCATSKTGGEGDQPQHFGDGTRLSIL.

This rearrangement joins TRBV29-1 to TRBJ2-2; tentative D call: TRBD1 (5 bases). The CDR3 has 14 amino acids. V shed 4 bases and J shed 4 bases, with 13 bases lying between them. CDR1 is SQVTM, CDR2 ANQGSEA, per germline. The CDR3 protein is CSVAPRVSTGELFF. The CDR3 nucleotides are TGCAGCGTTGCCCCCAGGGTTAGCACCGGGGAGCTGTTTTTT.

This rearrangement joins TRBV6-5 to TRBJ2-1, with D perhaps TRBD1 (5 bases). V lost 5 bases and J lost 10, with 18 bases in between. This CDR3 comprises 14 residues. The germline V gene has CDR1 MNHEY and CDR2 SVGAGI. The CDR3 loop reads CASSPRPGLQEQFF. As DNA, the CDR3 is TGTGCCAGCAGTCCCCGGCCAGGGCTCCAGGAGCAGTTCTTC.

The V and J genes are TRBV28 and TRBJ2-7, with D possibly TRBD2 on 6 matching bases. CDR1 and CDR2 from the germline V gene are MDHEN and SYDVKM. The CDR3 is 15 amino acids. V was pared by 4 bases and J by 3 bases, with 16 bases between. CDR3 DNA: TGTGCCAGCAGTTCCCCTCGCCCCGGGGGCTACGAGCAGTACTTC. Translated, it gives CASSSPRPGGYEQYF.

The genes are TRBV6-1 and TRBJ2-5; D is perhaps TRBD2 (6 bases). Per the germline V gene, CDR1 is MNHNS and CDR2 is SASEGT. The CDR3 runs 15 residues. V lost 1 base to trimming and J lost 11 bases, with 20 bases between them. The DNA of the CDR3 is TGTGCCAGCAGTGAAGTGGTTTTGCGGGGATGGGAGCAGTACTTC. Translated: CASSEVVLRGWEQYF.

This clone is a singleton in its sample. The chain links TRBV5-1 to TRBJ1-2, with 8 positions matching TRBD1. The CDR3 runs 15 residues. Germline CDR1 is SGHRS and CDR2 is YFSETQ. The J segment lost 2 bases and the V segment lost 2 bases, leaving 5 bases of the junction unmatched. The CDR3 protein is CASSLTGGENYGYTF. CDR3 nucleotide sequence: TGCGCCAGCAGCTTAACAGGGGGTGAGAACTATGGCTACACCTTC.

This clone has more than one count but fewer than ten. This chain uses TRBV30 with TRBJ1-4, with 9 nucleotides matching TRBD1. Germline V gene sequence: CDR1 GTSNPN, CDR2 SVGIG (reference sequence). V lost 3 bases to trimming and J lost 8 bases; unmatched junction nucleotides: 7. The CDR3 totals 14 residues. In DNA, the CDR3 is TGTGCCTGGAGCATACAGGGGGCTCGGGAAAAACTGTTTTTT. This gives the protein CAWSIQGAREKLFF.

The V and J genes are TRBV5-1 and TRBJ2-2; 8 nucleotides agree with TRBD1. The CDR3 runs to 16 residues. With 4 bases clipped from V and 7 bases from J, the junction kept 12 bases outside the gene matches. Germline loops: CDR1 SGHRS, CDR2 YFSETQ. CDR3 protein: CASSGRWTGWGGELFF. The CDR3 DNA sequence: TGCGCCAGCAGCGGAAGATGGACAGGGTGGGGCGGGGAGCTGTTTTTT. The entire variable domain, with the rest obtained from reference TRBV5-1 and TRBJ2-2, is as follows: KAGVTQTPRYLIKTRGQQVTLSCSPISGHRSVSWYQQTPGQGLQFLFEYFSETQRNKGNFPGRFSGRQFSNSRSEMNVSTLELGDSALYLCASSGRWTGWGGELFFGEGSRLTVL.

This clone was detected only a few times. The CDR3 sequence is CASSVSDSGEAGAFF. Here the CDR3 DNA reads TGCGCCAGCAGCGTTTCGGACAGCGGGGAAGCCGGAGCTTTCTTT. The V and J genes are TRBV5-1 and TRBJ1-1, with a possible D match to TRBD1 (6 bases). CDR3 length equals 15 residues. V dropped 4 bases and J dropped 10 bases, with 23 bases sitting between them. Germline assignment: CDR1 SGHRS and CDR2 YFSETQ.